These 30 T cell receptor beta chains were sequenced from one sample in a study of PD-L1 blockade in urothelial cancer. Time point specified: peripheral blood 6 weeks after treatment start. Some clones are missing from TCRdb's copy, which holds only in-frame ones; the method was immunoSEQ multiplex PCR. This table has some 120,000 clones, 85% to 90% appearing once. The source material was PBMCs, sampled around atezolizumab (anti-PD-L1) treatment. These receptors all stem from a man aged 55 to 70 with urothelial cancer.

The rearrangement joins TRBV4-3 to TRBJ2-3, with 7 bases aligning to TRBD1. The CDR3 is made up of 15 amino acids. CDR1 and CDR2 from the germline V gene are LGHNA and YSLEER. With 0 bases clipped from V and 5 bases from J, the junction kept 5 bases outside the gene matches. The CDR3, as DNA: TGCGCCAGCAGCCAAGAGGACAGGCAGGGAGATACGCAGTATTTT. Its translation: CASSQEDRQGDTQYF.

The chain couples TRBV7-2 to TRBJ2-5, with 10 bases that match TRBD2. CDR3 size: 15 residues. The V segment lost 5 bases and the J segment 4 bases; nucleotides outside the gene matches: 7. In germline, CDR1 is SGHTA, CDR2 FQGNSA. The chain's CDR3 is CASSQELAGRETQYF. In nucleotides, the CDR3 is TGTGCCAGCAGCCAAGAACTAGCGGGAAGAGAGACCCAGTACTTC.

The genes are TRBV5-1 and TRBJ1-1; TRBD1 matches at 8 bases. This CDR3 spans 14 amino acids. Per the germline V gene, CDR1 is SGHRS and CDR2 is YFSETQ. The V gene end was trimmed by 4 bases and the J gene end by 1 base; junction bases not matched to a gene: 3. CDR3 DNA sequence: TGCGCCAGCAGCCGGGGGACAGGGAACACTGAAGCTTTCTTT. This sequence encodes CASSRGTGNTEAFF.

The chain recombines TRBV5-1 with TRBJ2-7; 12 bases fit TRBD1. Unmatched junction bases numbered 5, after V lost 3 bases and J lost 7 bases. The CDR3 has 14 amino acids. Germline lookup yields CDR1 SGHRS and CDR2 YFSETQ. CDR3 DNA sequence: TGCGCCAGCAGCTCGGGACAGGGGGCAGGAGAGCAGTACTTC. This codes for CASSSGQGAGEQYF.

The genes are TRBV7-2 and TRBJ1-2, with 9 bases identical to TRBD1. CDR3 length: 15 amino acids. V gave up 4 bases and J gave up 2 bases; unmatched junction bases: 5. Germline CDR1 and CDR2: SGHTA and FQGNSA. CDR3: CASSWEGTGNYGYTF. CDR3 sequence (DNA): TGTGCCAGCAGCTGGGAAGGGACAGGGAACTATGGCTACACCTTC.

The chain employs TRBV28 and TRBJ1-1, with D maybe TRBD1 (6 bases). The CDR3 spans 12 residues. Germline V CDR1 and CDR2: MDHEN, SYDVKM. Trimming took off 3 bases at V and 7 bases at J, with 9 bases between the two ends. DNA for the CDR3: TGTGCCAGCAGTTTTAGGGGGGGTGAAGCTTTCTTT. Its translation is CASSFRGGEAFF.

This chain links TRBV28 with TRBJ2-7; the D gene is possibly TRBD1 (5 bases). CDR1 is MDHEN, CDR2 SYDVKM, per germline. The CDR3 covers 15 residues. V lost 8 bases and J lost 6, with 23 bases in between. The CDR3 loop reads CASSLARAGSGEQYF. The CDR3 DNA reads TGTGCCAGCTCCCTTGCCAGGGCAGGGTCAGGCGAGCAGTACTTC.

The chain is built from TRBV5-1 and TRBJ1-5; 8 bases align to TRBD1. The V and J ends lost 4 bases and 9 bases, in that order; junction bases with no gene match: 6. Germline V gene data show CDR1 as SGHRS and CDR2 as YFSETQ. The CDR3 covers 13 residues. This CDR3 reads CASSRTGRGPQHF. The CDR3 coding sequence is TGCGCCAGCAGCAGGACAGGGCGGGGGCCCCAGCATTTT.

CDR3 in amino acids: CASSHPGTGNFKTGELFF. CDR3 nucleotide sequence: TGTGCCAGCAGCCACCCAGGGACAGGTAATTTTAAGACCGGGGAGCTGTTTTTT. The chain links TRBV13 to TRBJ2-2; 8 nucleotides match TRBD1. There are 18 residues in the CDR3. From germline, CDR1 is PRHDT and CDR2 FYEKMQ (reference sequence). Trimming took 5 bases from V and 5 from J; bases not matched to a gene: 16.

V is TRBV6-1 and J is TRBJ1-6; D possibly corresponds to TRBD1 (5 bases). The CDR3 runs 16 residues. The V gene lost 4 bases and the J gene lost 7 bases, with 17 bases spanning the gap. The germline V gene encodes CDR1 MNHNS and CDR2 SASEGT. This CDR3 is CASSGWTQTFNSPLHF. CDR3 DNA: TGTGCCAGCAGTGGTTGGACACAGACCTTCAATTCACCCCTCCACTTT.

This clone was detected a few times. CDR3: CASSPPRTSGGAWEQFF. CDR3 coding DNA: TGTGCCAGCTCACCACCGAGGACTAGCGGGGGGGCGTGGGAGCAGTTCTTC. The chain employs TRBV18 and TRBJ2-1; TRBD2 matches 15 bases. The CDR3 runs to 17 residues. CDR1 is KGHSH, CDR2 LQKENI, per germline. Unmatched junction bases numbered 7, after V lost 0 bases and J lost 10 bases.

This clone was picked up one time. V gene TRBV18 combines with J gene TRBJ2-7; 11 bases are a match to TRBD2. The CDR3 length is 15 residues. V lost 0 bases, J lost 5 bases, and 3 bases stayed unmatched. Germline values: CDR1 KGHSH, CDR2 LQKENI. The CDR3: CASSPPVAGGNEQYF. In DNA form, the CDR3 reads TGTGCCAGCTCACCACCGGTAGCGGGGGGGAACGAGCAGTACTTC.

The V gene is TRBV30, the J gene TRBJ1-5, with D possibly being TRBD1 (6 bases). Trimming pared 3 bases from V and 4 bases from J, leaving 10 bases between. The CDR3 consists of 13 residues. The germline V gene encodes CDR1 GTSNPN and CDR2 SVGIG (reference sequence). The CDR3 sequence is CAWSRQVNQPQHF. In DNA, the CDR3 is TGTGCCTGGAGCAGACAGGTAAATCAGCCCCAGCATTTT. Full variable domain (outside the CDR3, taken from reference TRBV30 and TRBJ1-5): SQTIHQWPATLVQPVGSPLSLECTVEGTSNPNLYWYRQAAGRGLQLLFYSVGIGQISSEVPQNLSASRPQDRQFILSSKKLLLSDSGFYLCAWSRQVNQPQHFGDGTRLSIL.

This clone was detected only once. V and J are TRBV6-1 and TRBJ1-2; 10 bases line up with TRBD1. Per the germline V gene, CDR1 is MNHNS and CDR2 is SASEGT. The CDR3 has 13 residues. After removal of 4 bases from V and 6 bases from J, the junction contained 2 bases not matched to a gene. As DNA, the CDR3 is TGTGCCAGCAGTGTTGGACAGGGGGATGGCTACACCTTC. It codes for CASSVGQGDGYTF.

This chain joins TRBV6-1 and TRBJ2-1, with D possibly matching TRBD1 (6 bases). V was cut by 0 bases and J by 10 bases, with 16 bases left in between. The CDR3 runs 15 residues. CDR1 and CDR2 from the germline V gene are MNHNS and SASEGT. The DNA for the CDR3 is TGTGCCAGCAGTGAAGCGAACAGGGCGACGAGCGAGCAGTTCTTC. Translation gives CASSEANRATSEQFF.

The chain uses TRBV10-1 and TRBJ1-2, with 8 bases lining up with TRBD1. This CDR3 spans 11 amino acids. The J segment lost 4 bases and the V segment lost 11 bases, leaving 3 bases of the junction unmatched. CDR1 is WNHNN, CDR2 SYGVQD, per germline (reference sequence). CDR3 coding DNA: TGCGCCGGCCAGGGGGCCTATGGCTACACCTTC. Translation: CAGQGAYGYTF.

This clone was seen ten or more times. J is TRBJ2-1 and V is TRBV9; 8 bases agree with TRBD1. The CDR3 is made up of 17 amino acids. With V trimmed by 0 bases and J by 3 bases, 8 bases remained unmatched. Germline CDR1 reads SGDLS; CDR2 reads YYNGEE. The CDR3 loop is CASSVDVGQGLYNEQFF. CDR3 sequence (DNA): TGTGCCAGCAGCGTAGACGTAGGACAGGGACTCTACAATGAGCAGTTCTTC.

CDR3 sequence (DNA): TGCAGCGTTGCACAGAGCTACGAGCAGTACTTC. Translation gives CSVAQSYEQYF. This chain connects TRBV29-1 to TRBJ2-7, with D unclear. Trimming shortened V by 4 bases and J by 3 bases, and 7 bases separated the two germline ends. Per the germline V gene, CDR1 is SQVTM and CDR2 is ANQGSEA. The CDR3 runs 11 residues.

The gene calls are TRBV29-1 and TRBJ2-7, with a possible D match to TRBD1 (5 bases). Trimming removed 4 bases at V and 3 bases at J, with 10 bases between. Germline assignment: CDR1 SQVTM and CDR2 ANQGSEA. The CDR3 length is 12 residues. CDR3 bases: TGCAGCGTTGCTCTTCAGGGCTACGAGCAGTACTTC. Amino acid sequence: CSVALQGYEQYF.

V usage is TRBV2 and J usage is TRBJ2-5, with 13 nucleotides matching TRBD2. V lost 5 bases and J lost 5; bases outside the gene matches: 5. There are 15 residues in the CDR3. Germline loops: CDR1 SNHLY, CDR2 FYNNEI. DNA of the CDR3: TGTGCCAGCAGTTTATGGACTAGCGGGAGCGAGACCCAGTACTTC. It translates to CASSLWTSGSETQYF.

The V call is TRBV6-5, the J call TRBJ1-4; tentative D call: TRBD1 (5 bases). CDR1 and CDR2 from the germline V gene are MNHEY and SVGAGI. The CDR3 length is 14 residues. The V end lost 6 bases, the J end lost 5 bases, and 13 bases lay between the germline ends. CDR3 protein: CASSLQARNEKLFF. CDR3 DNA sequence: TGTGCCAGCAGCTTACAGGCGAGGAATGAAAAACTGTTTTTT.

The chain couples TRBV4-3 to TRBJ2-7, with D tentatively TRBD2 (6 bases). The CDR3 has 17 residues. Per the germline V gene, CDR1 is LGHNA and CDR2 is YSLEER. V lost 0 bases, J lost 1 base, and 16 bases lay in between. In DNA, the CDR3 is TGCGCCAGCAGCCAAGATCCGTGGAATAGCGGTTCCTACGAGCAGTACTTC. Translating it yields CASSQDPWNSGSYEQYF.

This chain links TRBV7-7 with TRBJ2-7, with TRBD2 identical over 9 bases. Losses at the gene ends were 5 bases for V and 3 bases for J; bases not matched to a gene: 8. CDR3 length: 15 amino acids. The germline V gene has CDR1 SSHAT and CDR2 FNYEAQ (reference sequence). CDR3: CASSPNSGGFYEQYF. Written as DNA, the CDR3 is TGTGCCAGCAGCCCCAATAGCGGGGGCTTCTACGAGCAGTACTTC.

This clone appeared once. J is TRBJ1-3 and V is TRBV5-8; 7 bases are a match to TRBD1. The CDR3 has 17 amino acids. The V gene's germline CDR1 is SGHTS and CDR2 YDEGEE. Trimming removed 2 bases from V and 0 bases from J; junction bases left unmatched: 8. CDR3 sequence reads: CASSFGLGQHSGNTIYF. The CDR3 nucleotides read TGTGCCAGCAGCTTTGGTCTGGGACAGCACTCTGGAAACACCATATATTTT.

V and J are TRBV6-1 and TRBJ2-2, with D hard to call. This CDR3 spans 12 amino acids. V was trimmed by 5 bases and J by 4 bases, leaving 5 bases between them. The V gene's germline CDR1 is MNHNS and CDR2 SASEGT. CDR3 in DNA: TGTGCCAGCAGTCCGTCCACCGGGGAGCTGTTTTTT. It is translated as CASSPSTGELFF.

V and J are TRBV19 and TRBJ2-5, with 13 bases lining up with TRBD2. Trimming removed 5 bases from V and 5 bases from J; junction bases left unmatched: 5. The CDR3 spans 15 residues. Germline CDR1 reads LNHDA; CDR2 reads SQIVND (reference sequence). CDR3 residues: CASSELAGGLETQYF. The CDR3, as DNA: TGTGCCAGTAGTGAACTAGCGGGGGGGCTTGAGACCCAGTACTTC.

The V call is TRBV5-1, the J call TRBJ1-2, with D perhaps TRBD1 (5 bases). Germline values: CDR1 SGHRS, CDR2 YFSETQ. CDR3 size: 14 residues. Trimming left V 1 base short and J 2 bases short, with 9 bases between. CDR3 DNA: TGCGCCAGCAGCTTGAGTGCAGGGAACTATGGCTACACCTTC. It encodes CASSLSAGNYGYTF.

The chain has TRBV10-2 and TRBJ2-1, with D unresolved. Germline-derived CDR1 and CDR2 are WSHSY and SAAADI. The V gene lost 3 bases and the J gene lost 5 bases, with 11 bases spanning the gap. The CDR3 has 14 residues. The CDR3 loop reads CASSDWARNNEQFF. The CDR3 DNA is TGCGCCAGCAGTGATTGGGCCAGGAACAATGAGCAGTTCTTC.

The chain carries TRBV7-2 and TRBJ2-7, with a tentative D call TRBD2 (6 bases). The V and J ends lost 1 base and 3 bases respectively, with 10 bases between them. The CDR3 consists of 14 residues. CDR1 and CDR2 (germline): SGHTA, FQGNSA. In DNA form, the CDR3 reads TGTGCCAGCAGCTTAGATTGGCGGGACTACGAGCAGTACTTC. Residues: CASSLDWRDYEQYF. The full variable domain, completed using reference TRBV7-2 and TRBJ2-7, is GAGVSQSPSNKVTEKGKDVELRCDPISGHTALYWYRQSLGQGLEFLIYFQGNSAPDKSGLPSDRFSAERTGGSVSTLTIQRTQQEDSAVYLCASSLDWRDYEQYFGPGTRLTVT.

This clone was seen only a few times. The chain couples TRBV30 to TRBJ1-4, with 7 positions matching TRBD1. V dropped 8 bases and J dropped 5; count of bases not matched to a gene: 5. The CDR3 length is 12 residues. Germline V CDR1 and CDR2: GTSNPN, SVGIG (reference sequence). The CDR3, as DNA: TGTGCCCTGGGACAGTCAAATGAAAAACTGTTTTTT. The encoded protein is CALGQSNEKLFF.